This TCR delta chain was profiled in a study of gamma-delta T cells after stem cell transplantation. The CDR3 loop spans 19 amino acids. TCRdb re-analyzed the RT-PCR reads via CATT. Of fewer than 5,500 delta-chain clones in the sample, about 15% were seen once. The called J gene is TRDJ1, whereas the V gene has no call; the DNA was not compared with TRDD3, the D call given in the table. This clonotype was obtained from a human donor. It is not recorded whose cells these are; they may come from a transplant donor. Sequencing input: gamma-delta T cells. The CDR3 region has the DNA TGTGCTATTGGGGGGGGCAGCCCCCCTAGGGGGAGACGCAGCGATAAACTCATCTTT. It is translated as CAIGGGSPPRGRRSDKLIF.